This TCR beta chain was sequenced during a study of memory CD4+ T cells and cytomegalovirus serostatus. For the study at large: Of the healthy Belgian adults, eight or nine were CMV seropositive and 20 to 25 seronegative.

Produced via immunoSEQ multiplex PCR; TCRdb's table is partial and in-frame only. The sample lists over 35,000 clones; 60% to 85% were seen once. Germline CDR1 and CDR2: SGHRS and YFSETQ. V dropped 5 bases and J dropped 3 bases, with 17 bases sitting between them. This CDR3 is built from 15 residues. Single viable CD3+CD4+CD8-CD45RO+ cells were sorted as the memory CD4+ T cells. Material for sequencing was memory CD4+ T cells from blood. The rearrangement joins TRBV5-1 to TRBJ1-1; D possibly corresponds to TRBD1 (6 bases). This clonotype was sampled from an adult in good health and CMV-seronegative. CDR3 DNA sequence: TGCGCCAGCAGAGGGAGACGGGGGCAGGACACTGAAGCTTTCTTT. This translates into CASRGRRGQDTEAFF.